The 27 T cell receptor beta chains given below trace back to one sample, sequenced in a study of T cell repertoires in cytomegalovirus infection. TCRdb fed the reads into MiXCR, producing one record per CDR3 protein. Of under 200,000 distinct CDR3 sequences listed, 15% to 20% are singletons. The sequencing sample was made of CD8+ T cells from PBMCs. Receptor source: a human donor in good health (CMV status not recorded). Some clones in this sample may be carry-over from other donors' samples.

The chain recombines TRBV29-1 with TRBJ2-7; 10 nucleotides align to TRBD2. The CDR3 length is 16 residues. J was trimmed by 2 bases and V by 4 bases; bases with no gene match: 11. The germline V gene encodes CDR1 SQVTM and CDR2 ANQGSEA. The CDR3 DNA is TGCAGCGTTGCCGGTAGCGGGAGGACCTCCCCCTACGAGCAGTACTTC. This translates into CSVAGSGRTSPYEQYF.

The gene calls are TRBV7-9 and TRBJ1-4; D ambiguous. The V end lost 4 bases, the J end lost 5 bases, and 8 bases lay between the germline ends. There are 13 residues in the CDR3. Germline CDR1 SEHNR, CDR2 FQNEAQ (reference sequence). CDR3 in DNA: TGTGCCAGCAGCTCCAGACGGAATGAAAAACTGTTTTTT. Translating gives CASSSRRNEKLFF.

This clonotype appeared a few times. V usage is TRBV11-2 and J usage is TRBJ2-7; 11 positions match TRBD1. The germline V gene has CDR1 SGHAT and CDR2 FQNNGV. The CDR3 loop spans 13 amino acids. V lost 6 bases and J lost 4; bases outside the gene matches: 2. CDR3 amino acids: CASRGTGGYEQYF. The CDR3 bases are TGTGCCAGCAGAGGGACAGGGGGTTACGAGCAGTACTTC.

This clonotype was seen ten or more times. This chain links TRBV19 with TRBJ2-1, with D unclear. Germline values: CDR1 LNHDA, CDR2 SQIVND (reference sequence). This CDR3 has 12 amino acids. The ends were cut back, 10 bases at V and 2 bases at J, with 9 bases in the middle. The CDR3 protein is CATAAPYNEQFF. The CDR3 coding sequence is TGTGCCACCGCGGCACCCTACAATGAGCAGTTCTTC.

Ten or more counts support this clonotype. This chain's CDR3 is CASSARDRGWSEKLFF. CDR3 nucleotides: TGTGCCAGCAGCGCCAGGGACAGGGGCTGGAGTGAAAAACTGTTTTTT. The chain joins TRBV7-2 to TRBJ1-4; 10 bases map to TRBD1. With V trimmed by 5 bases and J by 7 bases, 10 bases remained unmatched. Germline assignment: CDR1 SGHTA and CDR2 FQGNSA. This CDR3 comprises 16 residues.

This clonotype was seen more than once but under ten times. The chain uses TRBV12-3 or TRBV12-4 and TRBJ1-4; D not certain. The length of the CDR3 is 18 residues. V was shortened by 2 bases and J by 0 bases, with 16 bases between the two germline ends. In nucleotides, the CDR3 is TGTGCCAGCAGTTTAAGTAGCAGGACGTCCGCAACTAATGAAAAACTGTTTTTT. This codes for CASSLSSRTSATNEKLFF.

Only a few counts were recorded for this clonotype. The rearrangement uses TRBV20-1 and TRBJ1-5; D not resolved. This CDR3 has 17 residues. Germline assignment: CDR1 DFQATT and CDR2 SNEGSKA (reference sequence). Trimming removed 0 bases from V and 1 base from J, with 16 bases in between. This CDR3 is CSARDLRNMGSNQPQHF. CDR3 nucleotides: TGCAGTGCTAGAGATCTGAGGAATATGGGGAGCAATCAGCCCCAGCATTTT.

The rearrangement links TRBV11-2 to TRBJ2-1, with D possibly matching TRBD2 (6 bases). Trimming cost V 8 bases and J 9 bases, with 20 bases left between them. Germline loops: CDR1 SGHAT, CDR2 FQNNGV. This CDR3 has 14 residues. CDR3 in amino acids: CASCNREWRGEQFF. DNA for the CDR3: TGTGCCAGCTGCAATAGGGAGTGGCGGGGTGAGCAGTTCTTC.

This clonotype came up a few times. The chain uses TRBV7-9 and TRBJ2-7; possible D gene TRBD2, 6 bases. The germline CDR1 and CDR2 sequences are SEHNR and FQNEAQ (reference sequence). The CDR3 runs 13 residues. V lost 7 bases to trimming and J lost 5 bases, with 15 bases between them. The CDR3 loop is CASNPGLLDEQYF. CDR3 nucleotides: TGTGCCAGCAATCCGGGACTCCTTGACGAGCAGTACTTC.

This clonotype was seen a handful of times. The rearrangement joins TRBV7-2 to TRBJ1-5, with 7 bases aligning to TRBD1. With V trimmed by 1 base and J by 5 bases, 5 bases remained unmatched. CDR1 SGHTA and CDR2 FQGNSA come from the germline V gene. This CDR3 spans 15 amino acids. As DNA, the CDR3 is TGTGCCAGCAGCTTAGAGACAGGGACCTATCAGCCCCAGCATTTT. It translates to CASSLETGTYQPQHF.

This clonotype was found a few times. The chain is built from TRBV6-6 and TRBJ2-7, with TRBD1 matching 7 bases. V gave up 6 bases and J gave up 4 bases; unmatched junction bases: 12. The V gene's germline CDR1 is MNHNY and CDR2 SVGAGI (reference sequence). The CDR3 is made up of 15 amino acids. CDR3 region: CASSFDRAPLYEQYF. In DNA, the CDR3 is TGTGCCAGCAGCTTCGACAGGGCCCCGCTTTACGAGCAGTACTTC.

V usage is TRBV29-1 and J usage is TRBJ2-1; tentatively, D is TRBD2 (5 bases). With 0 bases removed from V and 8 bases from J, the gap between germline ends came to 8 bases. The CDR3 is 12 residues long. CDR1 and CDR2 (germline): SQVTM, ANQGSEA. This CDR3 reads CSVEDLRDEQFF. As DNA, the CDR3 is TGCAGCGTTGAAGATCTGAGGGATGAGCAGTTCTTC.

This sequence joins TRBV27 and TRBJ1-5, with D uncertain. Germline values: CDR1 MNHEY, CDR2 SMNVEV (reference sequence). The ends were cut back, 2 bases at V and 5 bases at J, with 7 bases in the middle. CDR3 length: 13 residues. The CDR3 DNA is TGTGCCAGCAGTTTAGGCGTTTATCAGCCCCAGCATTTT. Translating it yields CASSLGVYQPQHF.

The CDR3 DNA sequence: TGTGCCATCAGTGACCAGGCGAGCTCCTACGAGCAGTACTTC. Protein sequence: CAISDQASSYEQYF. This rearrangement joins TRBV10-3 to TRBJ2-7; D call uncertain. Trimming pared 3 bases from V and 0 bases from J, leaving 9 bases between. From germline, CDR1 is ENHRY and CDR2 SYGVKD. The CDR3 consists of 14 residues.

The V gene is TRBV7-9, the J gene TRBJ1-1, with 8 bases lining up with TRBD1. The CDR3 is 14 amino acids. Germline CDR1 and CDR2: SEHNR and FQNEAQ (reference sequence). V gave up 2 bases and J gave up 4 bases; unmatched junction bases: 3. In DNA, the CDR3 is TGTGCCAGCAGCTTACAGGGGGCCGGCACTGAAGCTTTCTTT. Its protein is CASSLQGAGTEAFF.

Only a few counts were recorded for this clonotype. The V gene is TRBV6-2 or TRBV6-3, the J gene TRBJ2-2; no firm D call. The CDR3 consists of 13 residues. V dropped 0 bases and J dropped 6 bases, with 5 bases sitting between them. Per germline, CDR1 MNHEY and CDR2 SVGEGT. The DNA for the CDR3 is TGTGCCAGCAGTTACTCGAATCCCGGGGAGCTGTTTTTT. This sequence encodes CASSYSNPGELFF.

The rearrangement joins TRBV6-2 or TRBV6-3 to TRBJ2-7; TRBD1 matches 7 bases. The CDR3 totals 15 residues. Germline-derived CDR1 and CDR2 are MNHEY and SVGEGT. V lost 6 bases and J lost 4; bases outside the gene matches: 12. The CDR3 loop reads CASRSLGTAFYEQYF. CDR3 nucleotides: TGTGCCAGCAGGTCACTCGGGACAGCTTTTTACGAGCAGTACTTC.

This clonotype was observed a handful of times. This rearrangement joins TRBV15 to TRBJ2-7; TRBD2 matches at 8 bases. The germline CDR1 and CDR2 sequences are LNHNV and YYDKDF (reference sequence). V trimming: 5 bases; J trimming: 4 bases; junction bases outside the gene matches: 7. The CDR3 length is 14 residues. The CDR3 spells CATSPRGGRYEQYF. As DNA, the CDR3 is TGTGCCACCAGCCCCCGGGGGGGGCGATACGAGCAGTACTTC. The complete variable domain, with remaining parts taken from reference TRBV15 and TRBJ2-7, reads DAMVIQNPRYQVTQFGKPVTLSCSQTLNHNVMYWYQQKSSQAPKLLFHYYDKDFNNEADTPDNFQSRRPNTSFCFLDIRSPGLGDTAMYLCATSPRGGRYEQYFGPGTRLTVT.

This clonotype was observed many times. This chain's CDR3 is CASSLAGYTEAFF. The CDR3 nucleotides read TGTGCCAGCAGCCTCGCGGGTTACACTGAAGCTTTCTTT. The chain combines TRBV11-2 with TRBJ1-1, with D uncertain. The germline CDR1 and CDR2 sequences are SGHAT and FQNNGV. V was pared by 5 bases and J by 3 bases, with 10 bases between. The CDR3 is made up of 13 amino acids. Supplemented by reference TRBV11-2 and TRBJ1-1, the full variable domain reads EAGVAQSPRYKIIEKRQSVAFWCNPISGHATLYWYQQILGQGPKLLIQFQNNGVVDDSQLPKDRFSAERLKGVDSTLKIQPAKLEDSAVYLCASSLAGYTEAFFGQGTRLTVV.

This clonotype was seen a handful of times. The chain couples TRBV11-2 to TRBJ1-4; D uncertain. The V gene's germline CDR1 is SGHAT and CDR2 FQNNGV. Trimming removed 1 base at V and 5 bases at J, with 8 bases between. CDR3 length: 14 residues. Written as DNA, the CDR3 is TGTGCCAGCAGCTTAGGTGAAGGCAATGAAAAACTGTTTTTT. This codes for CASSLGEGNEKLFF.

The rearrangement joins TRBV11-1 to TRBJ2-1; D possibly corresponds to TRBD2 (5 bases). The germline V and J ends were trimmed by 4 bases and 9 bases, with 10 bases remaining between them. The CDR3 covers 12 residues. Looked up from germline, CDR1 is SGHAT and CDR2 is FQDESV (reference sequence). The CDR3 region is CASSSEGSEQFF. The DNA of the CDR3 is TGTGCCAGCAGCTCTGAGGGAAGTGAGCAGTTCTTC.

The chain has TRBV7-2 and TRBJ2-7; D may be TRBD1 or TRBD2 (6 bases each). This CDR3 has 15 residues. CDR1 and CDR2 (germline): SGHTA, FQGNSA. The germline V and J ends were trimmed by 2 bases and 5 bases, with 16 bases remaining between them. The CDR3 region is CASSLNGWGANEQYF. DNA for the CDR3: TGTGCCAGCAGCTTAAATGGCTGGGGGGCTAACGAGCAGTACTTC.

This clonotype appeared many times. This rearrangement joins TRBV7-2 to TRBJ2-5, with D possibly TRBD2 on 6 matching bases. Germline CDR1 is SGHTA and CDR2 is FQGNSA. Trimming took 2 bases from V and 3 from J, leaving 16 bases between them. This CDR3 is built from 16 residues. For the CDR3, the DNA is TGTGCCAGCAGCTTATGGGGGTTCGGAGGGGAAGAGACCCAGTACTTC. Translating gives CASSLWGFGGEETQYF.

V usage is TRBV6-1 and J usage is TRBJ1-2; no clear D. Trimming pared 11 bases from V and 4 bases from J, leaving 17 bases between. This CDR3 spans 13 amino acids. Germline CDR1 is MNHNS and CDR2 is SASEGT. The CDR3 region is CAAQASQRYGYTF. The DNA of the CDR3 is TGTGCCGCCCAGGCGTCCCAGCGCTATGGCTACACCTTC.

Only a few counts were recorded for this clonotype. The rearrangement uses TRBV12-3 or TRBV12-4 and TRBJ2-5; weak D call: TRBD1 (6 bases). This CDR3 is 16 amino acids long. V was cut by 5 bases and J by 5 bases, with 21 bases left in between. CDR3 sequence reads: CASSPQGQMGRETQYF. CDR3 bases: TGTGCCAGCAGTCCCCAAGGACAGATGGGCAGGGAGACCCAGTACTTC.

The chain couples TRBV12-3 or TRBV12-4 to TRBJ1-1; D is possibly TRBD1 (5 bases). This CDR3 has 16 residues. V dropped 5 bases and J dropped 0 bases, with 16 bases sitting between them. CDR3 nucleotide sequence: TGTGCCAGCAGTCAAGTACCCCAGGGCCTGAACACTGAAGCTTTCTTT. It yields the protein CASSQVPQGLNTEAFF.

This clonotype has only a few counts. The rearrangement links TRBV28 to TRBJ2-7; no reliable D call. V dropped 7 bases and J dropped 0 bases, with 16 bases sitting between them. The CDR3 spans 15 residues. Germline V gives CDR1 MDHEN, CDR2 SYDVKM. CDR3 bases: TGTGCCAGCACCCCGTACCCAGCCCGCTCCTACGAGCAGTACTTC. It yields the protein CASTPYPARSYEQYF. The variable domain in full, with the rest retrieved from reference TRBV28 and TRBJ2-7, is DVKVTQSSRYLVKRTGEKVFLECVQDMDHENMFWYRQDPGLGLRLIYFSYDVKMKEKGDIPEGYSVSREKKERFSLILESASTNQTSMYLCASTPYPARSYEQYFGPGTRLTVT.